The source of this TCR beta chain is a study of cytomegalovirus exposure and HLA in healthy donors. The length of the CDR3 is 18 residues. V shed 4 bases and J 3 bases; nucleotides not matched to a gene: 10. Looked up from germline, CDR1 is KGHSH and CDR2 is LQKENI. As to this clone: Its antigen is not identified.

13 Jbeta primers and 60 Vbeta primers were used for the PCR. Sequencing used immunoSEQ multiplex PCR; TCRdb keeps in-frame clones, though not all of them. Found here are about 93,000 clones, about 78% of them singletons; the top ten hold under 4%. Study observations and caveats: The likely origin of a cluster of highly shared sequence variants was a sequencing artifact. Upon later analysis, HLA-associated TCR beta chains proved more clonally expanded than other, equally common chains. A later analysis reportedly found that, within productive TCRs, an Asian-associated ancestry cluster had fewer N-insertions than the mean observed across the roughly 690 donors. Later on, an analysis showed TCR association rates differing by HLA locus, with DRB1 the most and HLA-C the fewest.

The chain employs TRBV18 and TRBJ1-3; 12 bases are shared with TRBD1. The TCR originated in a woman in her 40s in good health and CMV-seronegative. The sequenced sample consisted of PBMCs. The CDR3 sequence: CASSRIRGQGARGNTIYF. The DNA for the CDR3 is TGTGCCAGCTCACGAATTAGGGGACAGGGGGCGCGTGGAAACACCATATATTTT. The full variable domain, rest sourced from reference TRBV18 and TRBJ1-3, is NAGVMQNPRHLVRRRGQEARLRCSPMKGHSHVYWYRQLPEEGLKFMVYLQKENIIDESGMPKERFSAEFPKEGPSILRIQQVVRGDSAAYFCASSRIRGQGARGNTIYFGEGSWLTVV.